Here is one T cell receptor (beta chain) with its context. Its specific antigen is unknown. Base quality data are lacking; no much larger clone is found one base away. In Seattle, one collaborating source enrolled patients while the infection was active and tracked those patients longitudinally over the course of disease. Whole blood was collected in K2EDTA tubes by collaborating institutions according to the institutions' own protocols. Collaborator samples were shipped for TCRbeta analysis as frozen whole blood, isolated PBMCs, or DNA extracted from either sample type. A distance of 12 bases separates the germline ends of V and J, which lose 11 bases and 1 base respectively. According to the germline V gene, CDR1 reads ENHRY and CDR2 reads SYGVKD. The CDR3 sequence holds 14 residues, the cysteine and phenylalanine included. Only the CDR3 part of the read is kept: 42 bases, read in frame from the first base.

The sample originates from a study of blood T cell repertoires in COVID-19 (dated by TCRdb to 2019 to 2021). Broadly, across the study: The collaborator samples originated in the United States, Italy and Spain and spanned the acute and convalescent phases of COVID-19. Samples were obtained from the ongoing ImmuneRACE study (first 160 participants) and from over 1,000 subjects provided by 6 global collaborators. Nearly every sample came with metadata listing a de-identified subject ID, COVID-19 status, age in years and sex. HLA class I and class II types, where available, came from metadata supplied by the sample provider rather than from assay-based typing. Subjects who had been exposed to COVID-19, were actively infected with it, or had recovered from it provided the deeply sampled blood TCRbeta repertoires that made up the dataset. The repertoires were released in a freely available public database meant as a resource for research on the immune response to SARS-CoV-2. The material from the prospective study consisted of cDNA or gDNA derived from T cells, B-cell-depleted T cells, or PBMCs. Summary of the overall study and its limitations: The amount of clinical and demographic metadata varied by source and participant and was provided uncurated.

The immunoSEQ Assay, a bias-controlled multiplex PCR, was used to amplify TCRbeta CDR3 regions from genomic DNA. The paper's processing steps were these. Within the assay, amplification of reference gene primers was used to estimate how many nucleated cells each sample contained. To quantify the absolute abundance of each unique TCRbeta CDR3 rearrangement, sequence reads were collapsed and filtered. For each sample, productive Simpson clonality was calculated by taking the square root of Simpson's diversity index across productive rearrangements. TCRdb's version of the immuneACCESS table is confined to in-frame rearrangements and falls short of the full clone set. An unresolved V gene accounts for under half of the shortfall where checked; the remainder is of unknown origin. For V, J and clone size, that table is used; D and trimming come from the DNA. The sample yields nearly 200,000 clones; just under 85% were counted once. Approximately 0.9% of the sample comes from the top ten.

This receptor was identified in a man aged 55 to 70 with COVID-19, enrolled during active disease. Specimen: peripheral blood. The receptor chain draws on TRBV10-3 and TRBJ2-6; the D gene is possibly TRBD2, with 6 bases matching. The CDR3 corresponds to CASEAGSGANVLTF. The DNA sequence reads TGTGCCTCAGAGGCGGGGTCTGGGGCCAACGTCCTGACTTTC.